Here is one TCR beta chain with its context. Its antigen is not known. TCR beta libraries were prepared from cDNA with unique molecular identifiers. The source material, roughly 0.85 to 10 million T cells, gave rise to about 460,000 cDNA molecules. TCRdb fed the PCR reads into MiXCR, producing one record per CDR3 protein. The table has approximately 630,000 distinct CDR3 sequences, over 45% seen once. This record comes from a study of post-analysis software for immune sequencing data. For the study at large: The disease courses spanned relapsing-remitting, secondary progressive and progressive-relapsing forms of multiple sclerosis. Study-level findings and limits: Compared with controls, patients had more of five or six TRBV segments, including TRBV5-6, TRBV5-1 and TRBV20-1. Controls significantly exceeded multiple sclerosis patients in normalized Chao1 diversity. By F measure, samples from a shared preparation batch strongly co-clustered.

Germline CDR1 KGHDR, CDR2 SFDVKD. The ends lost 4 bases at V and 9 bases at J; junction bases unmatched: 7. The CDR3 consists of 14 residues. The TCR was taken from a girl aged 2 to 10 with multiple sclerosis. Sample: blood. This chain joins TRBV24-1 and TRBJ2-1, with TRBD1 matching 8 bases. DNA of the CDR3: TGTGCCACCAGTGACCATGGACAGGGAAGTGAGCAGTTCTTC. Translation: CATSDHGQGSEQFF.